This T cell receptor beta chain was found in a study of patients and donors after allogeneic stem cell transplantation (dated by TCRdb to between 2020 and 2021). From its cysteine to its phenylalanine, the CDR3 spans 20 amino acids. Only the CDR3 portion is preserved as DNA: 60 bases, with reading frame beginning at the first base. The germline V gene yields LGHNA for CDR1 and YNFKEQ for CDR2. Clipping removes 1 base from V and 2 bases from J, with 10 as the unmatched junction base count. Worth noting for this clonotype: Its antigen target is currently unknown. No per-base quality is available; no much larger clone lies one base away.

The library was built by means of RT-PCR. The sequencer listed for this sample is NextSeq 550. In TCRdb, the public reads were trimmed at Q25 with fastp and aligned with MiXCR, with productive beta chains retained. Entries that share a CDR3 protein sequence are merged under the most common genes and DNA. Recorded for this sample are 200,000 to 250,000 distinct CDR3 sequences; roughly 14% of them occurred a single time. The biggest ten clones account for more than 9% of the sample. The chain is made from TRBV4-2 and TRBJ2-3, with 15 central nucleotides matching TRBD2. Source material: blood, either unsorted or a sorted T cell fraction (not recorded which). This clonotype was sampled from a human donor who was either an allogeneic HSCT recipient or a stem cell or donor lymphocyte infusion donor (not recorded which). It is not recorded whose cells these are; they may come from a transplant donor. The CDR3 region: CASSQAGTSGGRLFTDTQYF. The bases are TGTGCCAGCAGCCAAGCCGGGACTAGCGGGGGGCGCCTTTTCACAGATACGCAGTATTTT.